The entry below describes one T cell receptor (beta chain). This sample is part of a study of shared clonotypes between healthy human individuals. There are 13 residues in the CDR3. V was pared by 0 bases and J by 6 bases, with 9 bases between. CDR1 is SGHTA and CDR2 is FQGNSA in the germline V gene. Genomic DNA belonging to each subset was distributed in equal measure over several immunoSEQ plates. Data came from immunoSEQ multiplex PCR; TCRdb stores just in-frame clones and leaves some out. The sample includes around 430,000 clones, 79% of them seen just once. The sequencing sample was made of PBMCs. The TCR comes from a woman aged 40 to 50 in good health. Some clones in this sample may be carry-over from other donors' samples. V usage is TRBV7-2 and J usage is TRBJ2-7, with D tentatively TRBD2 (5 bases). This chain's CDR3 is CASSLAELGEQYF. CDR3 in DNA: TGTGCCAGCAGCTTAGCCGAACTAGGCGAGCAGTACTTC.